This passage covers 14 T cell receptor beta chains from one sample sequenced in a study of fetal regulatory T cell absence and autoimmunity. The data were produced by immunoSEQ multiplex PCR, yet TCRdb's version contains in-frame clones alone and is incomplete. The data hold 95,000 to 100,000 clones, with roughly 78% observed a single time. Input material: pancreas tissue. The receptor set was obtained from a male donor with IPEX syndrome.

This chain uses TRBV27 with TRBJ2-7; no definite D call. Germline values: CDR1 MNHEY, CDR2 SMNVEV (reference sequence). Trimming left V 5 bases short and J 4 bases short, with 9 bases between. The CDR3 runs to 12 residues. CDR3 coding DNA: TGTGCCAGCAGTCCGGGCCATTACGAGCAGTACTTC. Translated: CASSPGHYEQYF.

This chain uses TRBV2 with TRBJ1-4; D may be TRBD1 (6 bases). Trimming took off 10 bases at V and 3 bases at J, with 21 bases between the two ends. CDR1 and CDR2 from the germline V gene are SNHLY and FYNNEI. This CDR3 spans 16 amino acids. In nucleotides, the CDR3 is TGTGCCACCCTGTTAGGGAGGAGGGGGGCTAATGAAAAACTGTTTTTT. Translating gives CATLLGRRGANEKLFF.

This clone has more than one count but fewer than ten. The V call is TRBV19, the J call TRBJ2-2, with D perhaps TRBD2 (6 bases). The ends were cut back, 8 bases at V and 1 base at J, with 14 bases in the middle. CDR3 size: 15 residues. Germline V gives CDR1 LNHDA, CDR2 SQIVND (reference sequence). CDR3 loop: CASEGLALNTGELFF. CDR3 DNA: TGTGCCAGTGAAGGCCTAGCGTTGAACACCGGGGAGCTGTTTTTT.

Here the CDR3 reads CASSLRSYTEAFF. DNA of the CDR3: TGTGCCAGCAGTCTTCGATCTTACACTGAAGCTTTCTTT. This chain connects TRBV2 to TRBJ1-1; D gene ambiguous. Germline CDR1 and CDR2: SNHLY and FYNNEI. Trimming removed 5 bases from V and 3 bases from J, with 10 bases in between. The CDR3 runs to 13 residues.

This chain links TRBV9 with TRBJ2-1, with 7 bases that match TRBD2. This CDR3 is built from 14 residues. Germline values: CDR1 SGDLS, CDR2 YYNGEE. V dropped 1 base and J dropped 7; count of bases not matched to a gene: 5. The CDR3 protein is CASSVNGGGNEQFF. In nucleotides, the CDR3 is TGTGCCAGCAGCGTAAACGGGGGAGGGAATGAGCAGTTCTTC.

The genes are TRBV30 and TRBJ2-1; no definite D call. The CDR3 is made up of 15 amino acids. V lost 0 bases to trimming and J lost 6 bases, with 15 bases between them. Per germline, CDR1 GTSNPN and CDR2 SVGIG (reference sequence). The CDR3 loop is CAWSVGYRVANEQFF. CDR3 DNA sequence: TGTGCCTGGAGTGTGGGCTACCGAGTAGCCAATGAGCAGTTCTTC.

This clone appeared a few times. CDR3 DNA: TGTGCCAGCAGCCCCGAGACAGTTTTCTATGGCTACACCTTC. Translation: CASSPETVFYGYTF. V gene TRBV9 combines with J gene TRBJ1-2; TRBD1 might be the D (5 bases). CDR1 and CDR2 (germline): SGDLS, YYNGEE. The CDR3 has 14 residues. V shed 4 bases and J shed 4 bases, with 14 bases lying between them.

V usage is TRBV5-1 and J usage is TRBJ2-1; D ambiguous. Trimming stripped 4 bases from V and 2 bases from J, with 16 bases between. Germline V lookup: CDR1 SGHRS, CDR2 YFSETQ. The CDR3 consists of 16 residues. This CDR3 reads CASSGFGYSPYNEQFF. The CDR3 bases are TGCGCCAGCAGCGGTTTTGGGTACAGCCCCTACAATGAGCAGTTCTTC.

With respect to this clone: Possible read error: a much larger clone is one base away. The CDR3 nucleotides are TGCGCCAGCAGCTTGAGACAGAACACTGAAGCTTTCTTT. Translation: CASSLRQNTEAFF. The rearrangement uses TRBV5-1 and TRBJ1-1, with D uncertain. The CDR3 has 13 residues. Germline CDR1 SGHRS, CDR2 YFSETQ. The V and J ends lost 1 base and 1 base respectively, with 5 bases between them.

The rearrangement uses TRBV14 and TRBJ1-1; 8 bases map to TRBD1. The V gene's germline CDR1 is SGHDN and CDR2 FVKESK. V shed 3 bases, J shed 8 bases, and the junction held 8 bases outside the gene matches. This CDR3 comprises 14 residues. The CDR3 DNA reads TGTGCCAGCAGCCAGAGGACAGGGCGGTTCGAAGCTTTCTTT. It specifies CASSQRTGRFEAFF.

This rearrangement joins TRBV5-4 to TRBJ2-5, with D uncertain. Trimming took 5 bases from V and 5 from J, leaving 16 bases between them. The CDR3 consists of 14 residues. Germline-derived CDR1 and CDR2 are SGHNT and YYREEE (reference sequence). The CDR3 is CASSPSGPGETQYF. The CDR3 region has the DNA TGTGCCAGCAGTCCTTCGGGCCCTGGGGAGACCCAGTACTTC.

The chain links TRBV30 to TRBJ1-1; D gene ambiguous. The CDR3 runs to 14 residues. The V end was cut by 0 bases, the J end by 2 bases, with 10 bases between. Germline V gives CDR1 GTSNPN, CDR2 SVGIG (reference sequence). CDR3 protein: CAWSVRRVNTEAFF. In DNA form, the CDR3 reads TGTGCCTGGAGTGTACGGCGGGTTAACACTGAAGCTTTCTTT.

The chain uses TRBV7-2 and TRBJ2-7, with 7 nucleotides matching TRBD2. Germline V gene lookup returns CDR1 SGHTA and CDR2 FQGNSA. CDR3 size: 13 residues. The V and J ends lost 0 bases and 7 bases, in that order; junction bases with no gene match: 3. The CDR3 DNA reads TGTGCCAGCAGCTTAGCGGGAGGGACTGAGCAGTACTTC. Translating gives CASSLAGGTEQYF.

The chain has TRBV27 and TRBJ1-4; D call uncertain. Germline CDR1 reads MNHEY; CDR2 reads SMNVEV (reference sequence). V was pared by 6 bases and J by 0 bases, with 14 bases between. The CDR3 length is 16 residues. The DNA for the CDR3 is TGTGCCAGCAGACCACAGCCACTTGCAACTAATGAAAAACTGTTTTTT. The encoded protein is CASRPQPLATNEKLFF. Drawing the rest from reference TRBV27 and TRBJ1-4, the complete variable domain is EAQVTQNPRYLITVTGKKLTVTCSQNMNHEYMSWYRQDPGLGLRQIYYSMNVEVTDKGDVPEGYKVSRKEKRNFPLILESPSPNQTSLYFCASRPQPLATNEKLFFGSGTQLSVL.